These 18 T cell receptor beta chains share one sample of origin, sequenced in a study of T cells in Graves' hyperthyroidism and ophthalmopathy. There were TCR beta CDR3 regions amplified from RNA transcripts. A set of HTBI primers served as the primers for a first-round RT-PCR of the TCR CDR3. Each CDR3 protein gets one entry after TCRdb re-called the multiplex PCR reads with MiXCR. The sample has 800,000 or so distinct CDR3 sequences, 38% seen once; the top ten hold about 8.9%. Sequenced input: blood. These receptors came from a man between 18 and 29 years old with Graves' hyperthyroidism.

The chain links TRBV9 to TRBJ1-3; D gene unclear. This CDR3 is 17 amino acids long. V was shortened by 4 bases and J by 0 bases, with 17 bases between the two germline ends. The germline V gene has CDR1 SGDLS and CDR2 YYNGEE. The CDR3 bases are TGTGCCAGCAGCCCTCCGAGGCGGGAACTCTCTGGAAACACCATATATTTT. Encoded protein: CASSPPRRELSGNTIYF.

This sequence joins TRBV19 and TRBJ2-4; 7 bases line up with TRBD2. Trimming at V came to 5 bases and at J to 2 bases, leaving 6 bases not matched to a gene. Looked up from germline, CDR1 is LNHDA and CDR2 is SQIVND (reference sequence). The CDR3 spans 15 residues. Here the CDR3 reads CASSDRGGSKNIQYF. CDR3 coding DNA: TGTGCCAGTAGTGATAGGGGAGGGTCCAAAAACATTCAGTACTTC.

This rearrangement joins TRBV5-8 to TRBJ1-1; weak D call: TRBD1 (5 bases). Trimming left V 3 bases short and J 1 base short, with 13 bases between. This CDR3 spans 15 amino acids. Germline V CDR1 and CDR2: SGHTS, YDEGEE. In DNA, the CDR3 is TGTGCCAGCAGCTCCGCAGGGCGGTCGAACACTGAAGCTTTCTTT. It is translated as CASSSAGRSNTEAFF.

The rearrangement uses TRBV25-1 and TRBJ1-1; D unclear. Trimming cost V 7 bases and J 1 base, with 10 bases left between them. This CDR3 contains 13 residues. Germline-derived CDR1 and CDR2 are MGHDK and SYGVNS. Written as DNA, the CDR3 is TGTGCCAGCAAGCCCAGGCCGAACACTGAAGCTTTCTTT. This sequence encodes CASKPRPNTEAFF.

This clonotype was counted at least ten times. V and J are TRBV5-1 and TRBJ1-6, with TRBD1 identical over 7 bases. Germline V gives CDR1 SGHRS, CDR2 YFSETQ. This CDR3 comprises 14 residues. J was trimmed by 5 bases and V by 4 bases; bases with no gene match: 3. CDR3 sequence reads: CASSPQGNNSPLHF. DNA of the CDR3: TGCGCCAGCAGCCCACAGGGGAATAATTCACCCCTCCACTTT.

This clonotype came up many times. One end of the junction does not line up with germline, which may come from a read error. V gene TRBV5-1 combines with J gene TRBJ1-1, with D possibly TRBD1 on 6 matching bases. CDR3 size: 15 residues. Germline CDR1 SGHRS, CDR2 YFSETQ. CDR3 nucleotides: TGTGCCAGCAGCTTAGGCACAGGGTCGTACACTGAAGCTTTCTTT. It translates to CASSLGTGSYTEAFF. Full variable domain (missing parts from reference TRBV5-1 and TRBJ1-1): KAGVTQTPRYLIKTRGQQVTLSCSPISGHRSVSWYQQTPGQGLQFLFEYFSETQRNKGNFPGRFSGRQFSNSRSEMNVSTLELGDSALYLCASSLGTGSYTEAFFGQGTRLTVV.

V gene TRBV29-1 combines with J gene TRBJ1-4; D call uncertain. From germline, CDR1 is SQVTM and CDR2 ANQGSEA. CDR3 length: 12 residues. Trimming stripped 6 bases from V and 8 bases from J, with 13 bases between. CDR3 in amino acids: CSVSGSKEKLFF. For the CDR3, the DNA is TGCAGCGTGTCGGGGTCGAAGGAAAAACTGTTTTTT. The full variable domain, with the rest looked up from reference TRBV29-1 and TRBJ1-4, is SAVISQKPSRDICQRGTSLTIQCQVDSQVTMMFWYRQQPGQSLTLIATANQGSEATYESGFVIDKFPISRPNLTFSTLTVSNMSPEDSSIYLCSVSGSKEKLFFGSGTQLSVL.

Many counts were recorded for this clonotype. J is TRBJ1-2 and V is TRBV19; D ambiguous. The germline V gene encodes CDR1 LNHDA and CDR2 SQIVND (reference sequence). The germline V and J ends were trimmed by 9 bases and 0 bases, with 17 bases remaining between them. The CDR3 sequence is 15 residues long. CDR3 sequence reads: CASRQSSGPNYGYTF. As DNA, the CDR3 is TGTGCCAGCCGACAATCCTCAGGACCTAACTATGGCTACACCTTC.

Points on this clonotype: A read error is possible here, since a much larger clone lies one base away. The rearrangement uses TRBV20-1 and TRBJ1-2; D is uncertain. The V gene's germline CDR1 is DFQATT and CDR2 SNEGSKA (reference sequence). Deletions cut 3 bases from V and 8 bases from J, with 10 bases between. The CDR3 is made up of 11 amino acids. Here the CDR3 DNA reads TGCAGTGCTAGCGACGGCGAGGGCTACACCTTC. Its protein is CSASDGEGYTF.

This clonotype was detected ten times or more. An end of the junction does not agree with germline; a read error may underlie this. The chain employs TRBV12-3 or TRBV12-4 and TRBJ1-1; D perhaps matches TRBD1 (6 bases). The length of the CDR3 is 14 residues. The CDR3: CASSPGTLNTEAFF. CDR3 DNA sequence: TGCGCCAGCAGCCCCGGGACACTGAACACTGAAGCTTTCTTT.

This clonotype has more than one count but fewer than ten. A junction end diverges from the germline sequence, so it may reflect a read error. CDR3 in amino acids: CGARRGANTGELFF. CDR3 bases: TGCGGGGCTCGAAGGGGGGCTAACACCGGGGAGCTGTTTTTT. This chain links TRBV7-6 with TRBJ2-2, with D tentatively TRBD1 or TRBD2 (6 bases each). This CDR3 comprises 14 residues. The V gene's germline CDR1 is SGHVS and CDR2 FNYEAQ. The variable domain in full, with the rest retrieved from reference TRBV7-6 and TRBJ2-2, is GAGVSQSPRYKVTKRGQDVALRCDPISGHVSLYWYRQALGQGPEFLTYFNYEAQQDKSGLPNDRFSAERPEGSISTLTIQRTEQRDSAMYRCGARRGANTGELFFGEGSRLTVL.

The genes are TRBV20-1 and TRBJ2-7; 7 bases line up with TRBD1. With 7 bases clipped from V and 2 bases from J, the junction kept 5 bases outside the gene matches. Germline lookup yields CDR1 DFQATT and CDR2 SNEGSKA (reference sequence). The CDR3 runs to 12 residues. The DNA of the CDR3 is TGCAGTGGCCGTGGACAGGCCTACGAGCAGTACTTC. Translating gives CSGRGQAYEQYF.

The chain recombines TRBV2 with TRBJ2-7, with TRBD2 identical over 13 bases. CDR1 is SNHLY and CDR2 is FYNNEI in the germline V gene. V shed 6 bases and J 5 bases; nucleotides not matched to a gene: 7. The CDR3 has 15 amino acids. The CDR3 protein is CASSFTSGGADEQYF. The CDR3 bases are TGTGCCAGCAGCTTCACTAGCGGGGGGGCCGACGAGCAGTACTTC.

This chain connects TRBV25-1 to TRBJ2-5; D uncertain. The germline V gene has CDR1 MGHDK and CDR2 SYGVNS. Trimming cost V 1 base and J 1 base, with 10 bases left between them. This CDR3 has 15 residues. This chain's CDR3 is CASSEFEAGQETQYF. CDR3 DNA: TGTGCCAGCAGTGAATTCGAGGCAGGCCAAGAGACCCAGTACTTC.

The chain joins TRBV5-5 to TRBJ2-6; 8 bases line up with TRBD1. This CDR3 is built from 16 residues. Germline V gene data show CDR1 as SGHKS and CDR2 as YYEKEE (reference sequence). The ends lost 0 bases at V and 4 bases at J; junction bases unmatched: 3. This chain's CDR3 is CASSLGTGTGANVLTF. CDR3 DNA sequence: TGTGCCAGCAGCTTGGGGACAGGGACGGGGGCCAACGTCCTGACTTTC.

This clonotype was observed many times. The rearrangement uses TRBV19 and TRBJ2-6, with 9 bases identical to TRBD1. J lost 0 bases, V lost 7 bases, and 4 bases had no gene match. In germline, CDR1 is LNHDA, CDR2 SQIVND (reference sequence). The CDR3 runs to 16 residues. The CDR3 coding sequence is TGTGCCAGTACGGACAGGGGAAGCTCTGGGGCCAACGTCCTGACTTTC. It encodes CASTDRGSSGANVLTF.

The chain links TRBV9 to TRBJ2-7; D is unresolved. Trimming left V 0 bases short and J 0 bases short, with 10 bases between. The CDR3 loop spans 15 amino acids. Per the germline V gene, CDR1 is SGDLS and CDR2 is YYNGEE. The CDR3 region has the DNA TGTGCCAGCAGCGTAGAGTCAGGAGACTCCTACGAGCAGTACTTC. This translates into CASSVESGDSYEQYF.

This clonotype was seen a handful of times. J is TRBJ2-2 and V is TRBV7-3; 7 nucleotides align to TRBD2. The germline V gene encodes CDR1 SGHTA and CDR2 FQGTGA. This CDR3 spans 16 amino acids. V was clipped by 2 bases and J by 1 base; unmatched bases: 4. CDR3 DNA: TGTGCCAGCAGCTTATGGGGGGGAATGAACACCGGGGAGCTGTTTTTT. This sequence encodes CASSLWGGMNTGELFF.